This is a list of T cell receptor beta chains from one sample in a study of OX40 agonist ivuxolimab in advanced cancers. Generated by immunoSEQ multiplex PCR, the TCRdb table keeps only in-frame clones and is missing some. The sample contains some 25,000 clones, more than 60% of which appear only once. The source material was CD4+ or CD8+ T cells sorted from blood, sampled in a trial of the OX40 agonist ivuxolimab. The receptors derive from an adult with an advanced solid tumor such as melanoma, head and neck, liver or kidney cancer. CDR3s include the opening cysteine and the closing phenylalanine or tryptophan. The D gene is left open where the match is weak. The size field is filled for only some rows; it gives once, few, many or a size class.

d_gene	v_gene	abundance	j_gene	len	CDR3aa	CDR3nt
NA	TRBV29-1	once	TRBJ2-7	12	CSVEDKVYEQYF	TGCAGCGTTGAAGATAAGGTCTACGAGCAGTACTTC
TRBD1	TRBV13	once	TRBJ2-2	16	CASSRVRTGVTGELFF	TGTGCCAGCAGCCGAGTGCGGACAGGGGTCACCGGGGAGCTGTTTTTT
NA	TRBV23-1	NA	TRBJ1-2	14	CASRHFGLALGYTF	TGCGCCAGCCGCCACTTCGGATTGGCCCTGGGCTACACCTTC
NA	TRBV19	NA	TRBJ1-1	13	CASSWTENTEAFF	TGTGCCAGTAGCTGGACGGAGAACACTGAAGCTTTCTTT
NA	TRBV10-1	once	TRBJ1-3	16	CASSPDRSISGNTIYF	TGCGCCAGCAGCCCCGACAGGTCTATCTCTGGAAACACCATATATTTT
NA	TRBV6-1	NA	TRBJ1-1	14	CASSEDSEGTEAFF	TGTGCCAGCAGCGAGGACAGTGAGGGCACTGAAGCTTTCTTT
NA	TRBV4-3	NA	TRBJ2-1	14	CASSQGMSYNEQFF	TGCGCCAGCAGCCAAGGTATGTCCTACAATGAGCAGTTCTTC
NA	TRBV21-1	NA	TRBJ2-4	15	CASSAKELAKNIQYF	TGTGCCAGCAGCGCGAAGGAGCTAGCCAAAAACATTCAGTACTTC
NA	TRBV28	NA	TRBJ1-5	15	CASQWDDGLNQPQHF	TGTGCCAGCCAATGGGACGACGGGCTCAATCAGCCCCAGCATTTT
NA	TRBV27	NA	TRBJ1-1	14	CASSSRTSNTEAFF	TGTGCCAGCAGTTCTCGGACGTCGAACACTGAAGCTTTCTTT
NA	TRBV19	NA	TRBJ1-5	16	CASSALAGATNQPQHF	TGTGCCAGTAGTGCCCTTGCCGGGGCTACCAATCAGCCCCAGCATTTT
NA	TRBV5-6	NA	TRBJ1-1	13	CASNIQGYTEAFF	TGTGCCAGCAACATACAGGGATACACTGAAGCTTTCTTT
NA	TRBV20-1	NA	TRBJ1-2	9	CSAAGIYTF	TGCAGTGCCGCCGGTATCTACACCTTC
NA	TRBV6-5	NA	TRBJ1-3	14	CASSYSRRLDTIYF	TGTGCCAGCAGTTACTCGAGACGCTTAGACACCATATATTTT
NA	TRBV28	NA	TRBJ2-5	18	CASSYRLHDREGQETQYF	TGTGCCAGCAGTTACCGTTTACACGACAGGGAGGGCCAAGAGACCCAGTACTTC
NA	TRBV13	NA	TRBJ1-1	14	CASSPPGTNTEAFF	TGTGCCAGCAGCCCACCCGGGACGAACACTGAAGCTTTCTTT
TRBD1	TRBV6-5	NA	TRBJ2-3	15	CASSQGAKSTDTQYF	TGTGCCAGCAGCCAGGGGGCAAAGAGCACAGATACGCAGTATTTT
NA	TRBV15	NA	TRBJ1-1	14	CATSRVPGSTEAFF	TGTGCCACCAGCAGAGTTCCGGGCTCCACTGAAGCTTTCTTT
TRBD1	TRBV7-9	NA	TRBJ2-3	18	CASSLRDSSLFAPDTQYF	TGTGCCAGCAGCTTACGGGACAGCTCCCTCTTTGCCCCAGATACGCAGTATTTT
TRBD2	TRBV11-2	few	TRBJ2-1	19	CASSPRGSGGPSSYNEQFF	TGTGCCAGCAGCCCCCGGGGAAGCGGGGGCCCTAGCTCCTACAATGAGCAGTTCTTC
NA	TRBV4-1	NA	TRBJ2-7	14	CASSQGRGEFEQYF	TGCGCCAGCAGCCAAGGCAGGGGGGAATTTGAGCAGTACTTC
NA	TRBV6-1	NA	TRBJ2-5	10	CASPGETQYF	TGTGCCAGCCCTGGGGAGACCCAGTACTTC
NA	TRBV4-3	once	TRBJ1-5	14	CASSLTGSNQPQHF	TGCGCCAGCAGCCTAACAGGGTCCAATCAGCCCCAGCATTTT
TRBD1	TRBV13	NA	TRBJ2-7	15	CASSSPGQGLREQYF	TGTGCCAGCAGCTCGCCGGGACAGGGACTCCGGGAGCAGTACTTC
NA	TRBV7-3	NA	TRBJ1-2	14	CASSSHPDTDGYTF	TGTGCCAGCAGCTCCCACCCGGACACCGATGGCTACACCTTC
NA	TRBV11-2	NA	TRBJ2-1	15	CASSPGGGQGDEQFF	TGTGCCAGCAGCCCTGGGGGGGGGCAAGGCGATGAGCAGTTCTTC
TRBD1	TRBV2	few	TRBJ1-5	14	CASSSGQGNQPQHF	TGTGCCAGCAGTTCTGGACAGGGGAATCAGCCCCAGCATTTT
TRBD1	TRBV7-2	NA	TRBJ2-3	18	CASSLPGYRDREADTQYF	TGTGCCAGCAGCTTGCCAGGATACCGGGACAGGGAGGCAGATACGCAGTATTTT
NA	TRBV10-3	NA	TRBJ2-3	13	CAIKTPRTDTQYF	TGTGCCATCAAGACACCGCGCACAGATACGCAGTATTTT
NA	TRBV2	few	TRBJ1-1	12	CASKQGNTEAFF	TGTGCCAGCAAACAGGGGAACACTGAAGCTTTCTTT
TRBD1	TRBV7-9	once	TRBJ1-2	16	CASSTARTTGGYGYTF	TGTGCCAGCAGCACCGCGCGGACTACAGGGGGCTATGGCTACACCTTC
NA	TRBV11-2	few	TRBJ2-1	15	CASSPRWIGGNEQFF	TGTGCCAGCAGCCCACGGTGGATAGGTGGCAATGAGCAGTTCTTC
NA	TRBV10-3	NA	TRBJ1-6	14	CAIRGEGGDSPLHF	TGTGCCATCAGGGGGGAGGGAGGAGACTCACCCCTCCACTTT
NA	TRBV9	medium-sized	TRBJ1-1	14	CASSVLGSGTEAFF	TGTGCCAGCAGCGTTCTAGGGTCCGGGACTGAAGCTTTCTTT
TRBD2	TRBV6-5	NA	TRBJ2-1	16	CASSYFSGGSYNEQFF	TGTGCCAGCAGTTACTTTAGCGGGGGCTCCTACAATGAGCAGTTCTTC
NA	TRBV19	few	TRBJ1-1	14	CASSIVGIAGEAFF	TGTGCCAGTAGTATAGTGGGGATCGCGGGTGAAGCTTTCTTT
TRBD1	TRBV9	few	TRBJ1-1	15	CASSPTTGGVTEAFF	TGTGCCAGCAGCCCAACGACAGGGGGCGTCACTGAAGCTTTCTTT
NA	TRBV5-6	once	TRBJ2-5	14	CASRLGLLQETQYF	TGTGCCAGCAGATTGGGACTGCTCCAAGAGACCCAGTACTTC
NA	TRBV5-1	NA	TRBJ2-7	15	CASSPGATRSYEQYF	TGCGCCAGCAGTCCAGGGGCCACTCGCTCCTACGAGCAGTACTTC
NA	TRBV27	NA	TRBJ1-1	13	CASSPRAYTEAFF	TGTGCCAGCAGTCCGCGGGCCTACACTGAAGCTTTCTTT
NA	TRBV6-1	NA	TRBJ2-7	12	CASIDNPYEQYF	TGTGCCAGCATTGACAACCCCTACGAGCAGTACTTC